This TCR beta chain was identified during a study of blood T cell repertoires in COVID-19. Study context: The cDNA or gDNA used as material had been derived from T cells, B-cell-depleted T cells, or PBMCs.

The study counted Cohort 3 donors as recovered given two negative PCRs, clearance, or symptom resolution. Germline lookup yields CDR1 SGHTA and CDR2 FQGTGA. This CDR3 is built from 14 residues. V was clipped by 5 bases and J by 5 bases; unmatched bases: 7. Clones were sequenced by immunoSEQ multiplex PCR, and TCRdb holds only the in-frame ones, with some missing. The table lists over 300,000 clones, approximately 91% of them singletons, with over 8% in the top ten. V is TRBV7-3 and J is TRBJ1-1; 8 positions agree with TRBD1. The sequenced sample consisted of PBMCs or T cells enriched from blood (not recorded which). The receptor was derived from a woman in her thirties or forties who had recovered from COVID-19. The CDR3 nucleotides read TGTGCCAGCAGCGTCAGGGGGCTCGGAACTGAAGCTTTCTTT. Protein sequence: CASSVRGLGTEAFF. The full variable domain, completed using reference TRBV7-3 and TRBJ1-1, is GAGVSQTPSNKVTEKGKYVELRCDPISGHTALYWYRQSLGQGPEFLIYFQGTGAADDSGLPNDRFFAVRPEGSVSTLKIQRTERGDSAVYLCASSVRGLGTEAFFGQGTRLTVV.